This T cell receptor beta chain was recovered during a study of blood T cell repertoires in COVID-19. The data were produced by immunoSEQ multiplex PCR, yet TCRdb's version contains in-frame clones alone and is incomplete. The sample holds around 200,000 clones, around 90% seen once. Trimming removed 8 bases from V and 1 base from J; junction bases left unmatched: 15. Germline CDR1 GTSNPN, CDR2 SVGIG (reference sequence). CDR3 length equals 16 residues. The clonotype comes from a man younger than 35 with acute COVID-19. The V call is TRBV30, the J call TRBJ1-1; the match to TRBD1 covers 8 bases. The sequenced sample was PBMCs or T cells enriched from blood (not recorded which). CDR3 nucleotide sequence: TGTGCCGGGACCAGGGGGCAGAGCTATGCGAACACTGAAGCTTTCTTT. Translation: CAGTRGQSYANTEAFF. Drawing the rest from reference TRBV30 and TRBJ1-1, the complete variable domain is SQTIHQWPATLVQPVGSPLSLECTVEGTSNPNLYWYRQAAGRGLQLLFYSVGIGQISSEVPQNLSASRPQDRQFILSSKKLLLSDSGFYLCAGTRGQSYANTEAFFGQGTRLTVV.